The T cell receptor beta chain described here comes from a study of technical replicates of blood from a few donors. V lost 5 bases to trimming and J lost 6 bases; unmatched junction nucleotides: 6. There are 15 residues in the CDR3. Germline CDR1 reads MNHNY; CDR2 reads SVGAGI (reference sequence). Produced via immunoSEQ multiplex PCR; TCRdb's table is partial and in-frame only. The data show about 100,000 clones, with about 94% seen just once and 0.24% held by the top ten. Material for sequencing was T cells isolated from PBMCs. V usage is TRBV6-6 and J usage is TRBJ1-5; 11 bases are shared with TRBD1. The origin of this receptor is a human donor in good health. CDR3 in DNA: TGTGCCAGCAGTCCCGGGACAGGGGGACTTCAGCCCCAGCATTTT. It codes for CASSPGTGGLQPQHF.